This is a list of T cell receptor beta chains from one sample in a study of cytomegalovirus exposure and HLA in healthy donors. Assay used: immunoSEQ multiplex PCR; TCRdb lists only in-frame clones, some missing. The sample records 150,000 to 200,000 clones, 81% being singletons. Sample: PBMCs. These receptor sequences come from a woman aged 25 to 45 in good health and CMV-seronegative. The CDR3 runs from the conserved cysteine through the conserved F or W. Fields, in order: V gene, J gene, clone size, D gene, CDR3 DNA, CDR3 protein. D genes are given only for firm matches. Only part of the rows carry a size: once, few, many, or a class if the clone is expanded.

V: TRBV5-1; J: TRBJ1-2; size: .; D: TRBD1; DNA: TGCGCCAGCCGCCCCCGACAGGGTCCTTATGGCTACACCTTC; CDR3: CASRPRQGPYGYTF
V: TRBV7-9; J: TRBJ2-2; size: .; D: TRBD1; DNA: TGTGCCAGCAGCCCCGGACAGGGTTCCACCGGGGAGCTGTTTTTT; CDR3: CASSPGQGSTGELFF
V: TRBV7-2; J: TRBJ2-7; size: .; D: TRBD2; DNA: TGTGCCAGCAGCCTGGCCGGGACTAGCTCCTACGAGCAGTACTTC; CDR3: CASSLAGTSSYEQYF
V: TRBV9; J: TRBJ2-3; size: few; D: TRBD2; DNA: TGTGCCAGCAGCGTAGGGCTAGCGGACACAGATACGCAGTATTTT; CDR3: CASSVGLADTDTQYF
V: TRBV10-2; J: TRBJ1-6; size: .; D: TRBD1; DNA: TGCGCCAGCAGTGAGATGGACAGGATGAATTCACCCCTCCACTTT; CDR3: CASSEMDRMNSPLHF
V: TRBV27; J: TRBJ1-2; size: .; D: .; DNA: TGTGCCAGCAGGGCCGGGGGGGGAACACCTTATGGCTACACCTTC; CDR3: CASRAGGGTPYGYTF
V: TRBV6-6; J: TRBJ1-2; size: once; D: .; DNA: TGTGCCAGCAACAAACAGGAAATGAAGATCTATGGCTACACCTTC; CDR3: CASNKQEMKIYGYTF
V: TRBV9; J: TRBJ1-6; size: once; D: TRBD1; DNA: TGTGCCAGCAGCGTAGCGGGACAGGCCTTTGGAAATTCACCCCTCCACTTT; CDR3: CASSVAGQAFGNSPLHF
V: TRBV11-2; J: TRBJ2-3; size: .; D: TRBD2; DNA: TGTGCCAGCATCCCCCAGCGGGGAGCCTGGGATACGCAGTATTTT; CDR3: CASIPQRGAWDTQYF
V: TRBV27; J: TRBJ1-1; size: once; D: TRBD1; DNA: TGTGCCAGCAGTCCTACCCCGACAGGGGGAATCATGAACACTGAAGCTTTCTTT; CDR3: CASSPTPTGGIMNTEAFF
V: TRBV6-6; J: TRBJ2-7; size: few; D: TRBD2; DNA: TGTGCCAGCAGTTACTCGACTAGCGGGCCCTACTACGAGCAGTACTTC; CDR3: CASSYSTSGPYYEQYF
V: TRBV6-6; J: TRBJ2-2; size: .; D: .; DNA: TGTGCCAGCAGTTACATCCCAACTTCCGCCGGGGAGCTGTTTTTT; CDR3: CASSYIPTSAGELFF
V: TRBV5-4; J: TRBJ1-1; size: .; D: .; DNA: TGTGCCAGCAGCTCCGTGAGGCACACTGAAGCTTTCTTT; CDR3: CASSSVRHTEAFF
V: TRBV27; J: TRBJ1-5; size: .; D: TRBD1; DNA: TGTGCCAGCAGTTCCTTCTACCAGACAGGGAAAGGACAGCCCCAGCATTTT; CDR3: CASSSFYQTGKGQPQHF
V: TRBV11-1; J: TRBJ1-2; size: many; D: .; DNA: TGTGCCAGCAGCTCCGAAGTCAGGGGCGGCTACACCTTC; CDR3: CASSSEVRGGYTF
V: TRBV28; J: TRBJ2-7; size: .; D: .; DNA: TGTGCCAGCAGCCCGAGCGCAACCGACGAGCAGTACTTC; CDR3: CASSPSATDEQYF